This TCR beta chain was documented in a study of radiotherapy plus CTLA-4 blockade in lung cancer. Using immunoSEQ multiplex PCR, the repertoire was profiled, and TCRdb retains in-frame clones only, with some absent. The top ten clones hold 16% of a sample with tens of thousands of clones, roughly 76% of them seen once. As concerns this clone: The antigen remains undetermined.

Study results and limitations: Per reports, early blood T cell clone dynamics, plus interferon-beta, forecast response most strongly.

Sample: peripheral blood, taken from a patient treated with radiotherapy plus ipilimumab. The clonotype was recovered from a human donor with non-small cell lung cancer whose response to radiotherapy plus ipilimumab could not be evaluated. Some clones in this sample may be carry-over from other donors' samples.

CDR3 sequence reads: CASSRGQGANTGELFF. CDR3 DNA sequence: TGTGCCAGCAGCCGGGGACAGGGGGCGAACACCGGGGAGCTGTTTTTT. The chain carries TRBV27 and TRBJ2-2, with 11 bases matching TRBD1. The CDR3 is 16 residues long. V lost 6 bases to trimming and J lost 0 bases; unmatched junction nucleotides: 3. CDR1 is MNHEY, CDR2 SMNVEV, per germline (reference sequence).